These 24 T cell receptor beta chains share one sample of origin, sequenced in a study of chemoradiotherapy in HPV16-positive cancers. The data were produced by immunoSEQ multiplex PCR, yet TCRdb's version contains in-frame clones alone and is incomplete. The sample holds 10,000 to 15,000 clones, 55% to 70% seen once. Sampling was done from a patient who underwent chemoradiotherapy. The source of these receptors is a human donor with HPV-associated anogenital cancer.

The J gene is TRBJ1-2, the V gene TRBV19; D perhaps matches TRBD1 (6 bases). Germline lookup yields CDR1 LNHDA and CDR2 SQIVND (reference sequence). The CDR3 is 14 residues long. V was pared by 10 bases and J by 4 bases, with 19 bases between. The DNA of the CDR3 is TGTGCCACCTCTCCGGAGGGCAGGGGCTATGGCTACACCTTC. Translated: CATSPEGRGYGYTF. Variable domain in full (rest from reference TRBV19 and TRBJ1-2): DGGITQSPKYLFRKEGQNVTLSCEQNLNHDAMYWYRQDPGQGLRLIYYSQIVNDFQKGDIAEGYSVSREKKESFPLTVTSAQKNPTAFYLCATSPEGRGYGYTFGSGTRLTVV.

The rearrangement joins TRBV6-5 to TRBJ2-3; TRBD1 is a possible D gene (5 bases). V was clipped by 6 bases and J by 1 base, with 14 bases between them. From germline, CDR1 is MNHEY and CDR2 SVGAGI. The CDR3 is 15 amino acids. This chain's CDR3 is CASSPQGTRTDTQYF. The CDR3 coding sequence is TGTGCCAGCAGCCCGCAGGGAACCCGCACAGATACGCAGTATTTT.

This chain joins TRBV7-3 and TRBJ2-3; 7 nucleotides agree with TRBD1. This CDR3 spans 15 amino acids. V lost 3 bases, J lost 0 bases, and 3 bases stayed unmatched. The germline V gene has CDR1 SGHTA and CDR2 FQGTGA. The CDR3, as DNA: TGTGCCAGCAGCTTCACAGGGGCTAGCACAGATACGCAGTATTTT. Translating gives CASSFTGASTDTQYF.

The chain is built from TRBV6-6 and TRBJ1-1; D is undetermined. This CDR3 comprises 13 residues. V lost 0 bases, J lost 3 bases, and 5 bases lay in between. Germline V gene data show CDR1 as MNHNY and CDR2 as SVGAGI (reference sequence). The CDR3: CASSYSWDTEAFF. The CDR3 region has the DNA TGTGCCAGCAGTTACTCCTGGGACACTGAAGCTTTCTTT.

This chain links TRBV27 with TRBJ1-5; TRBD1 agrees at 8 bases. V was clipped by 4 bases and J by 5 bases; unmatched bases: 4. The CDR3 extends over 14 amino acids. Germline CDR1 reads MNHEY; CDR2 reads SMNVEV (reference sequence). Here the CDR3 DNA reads TGTGCCAGCAGTTCTTACAGGGGGGATCAGCCCCAGCATTTT. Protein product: CASSSYRGDQPQHF.

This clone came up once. The CDR3 sequence is CASSQDPGRGRYTGELFF. Here the CDR3 DNA reads TGCGCCAGCAGCCAAGACCCGGGTCGAGGCCGGTACACCGGGGAGCTGTTTTTT. V is TRBV4-1 and J is TRBJ2-2, with D unresolved. The CDR3 spans 18 residues. From germline, CDR1 is MGHRA and CDR2 YSYEKL. The ends were cut back, 0 bases at V and 3 bases at J, with 17 bases in the middle.

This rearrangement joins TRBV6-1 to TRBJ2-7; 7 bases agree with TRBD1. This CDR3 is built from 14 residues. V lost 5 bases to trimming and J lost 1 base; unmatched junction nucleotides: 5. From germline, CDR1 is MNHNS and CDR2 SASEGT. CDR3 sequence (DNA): TGTGCCAGCAGTAGACAGGGCCTTTCCTACGAGCAGTACTTC. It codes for CASSRQGLSYEQYF.

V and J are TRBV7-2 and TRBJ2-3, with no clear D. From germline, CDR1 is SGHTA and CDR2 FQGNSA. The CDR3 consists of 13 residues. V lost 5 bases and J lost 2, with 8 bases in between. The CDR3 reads CASSPSPTDTQYF. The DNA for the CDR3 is TGTGCCAGCAGCCCCAGCCCCACAGATACGCAGTATTTT.

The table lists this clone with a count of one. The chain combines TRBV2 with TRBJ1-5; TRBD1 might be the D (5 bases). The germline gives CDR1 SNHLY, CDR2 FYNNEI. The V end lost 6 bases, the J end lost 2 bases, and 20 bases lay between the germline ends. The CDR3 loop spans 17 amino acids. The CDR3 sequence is CASRANFGGGGNQPQHF. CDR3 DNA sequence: TGTGCCAGCAGGGCGAATTTCGGGGGTGGGGGCAATCAGCCCCAGCATTTT.

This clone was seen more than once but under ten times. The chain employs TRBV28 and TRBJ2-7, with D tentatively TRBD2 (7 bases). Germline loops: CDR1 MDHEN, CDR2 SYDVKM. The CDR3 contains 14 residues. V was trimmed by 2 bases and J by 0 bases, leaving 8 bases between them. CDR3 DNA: TGTGCCAGCAGTTTAGGGGGGGCCTCCTACGAGCAGTACTTC. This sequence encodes CASSLGGASYEQYF.

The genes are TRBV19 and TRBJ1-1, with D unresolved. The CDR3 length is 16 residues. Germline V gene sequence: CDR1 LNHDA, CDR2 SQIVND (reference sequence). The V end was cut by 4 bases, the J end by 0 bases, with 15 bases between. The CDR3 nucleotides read TGTGCCAGTAGTACAAATACGGGTCACCTGAACACTGAAGCTTTCTTT. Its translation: CASSTNTGHLNTEAFF.

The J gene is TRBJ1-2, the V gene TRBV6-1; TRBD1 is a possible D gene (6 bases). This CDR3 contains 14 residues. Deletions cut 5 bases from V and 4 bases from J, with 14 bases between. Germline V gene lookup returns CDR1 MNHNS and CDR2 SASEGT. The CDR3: CASSTYRDGYGYTF. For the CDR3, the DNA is TGTGCCAGCAGTACCTACAGGGACGGCTATGGCTACACCTTC.

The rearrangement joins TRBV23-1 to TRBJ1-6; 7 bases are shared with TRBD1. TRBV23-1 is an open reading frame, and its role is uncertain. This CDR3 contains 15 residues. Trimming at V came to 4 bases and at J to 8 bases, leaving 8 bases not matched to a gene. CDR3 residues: CASSPRGVAYSPLHF. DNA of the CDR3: TGCGCCAGCAGTCCCAGGGGGGTGGCGTATTCACCCCTCCACTTT.

The CDR3 sequence is CASSMVGGTEAFF. The CDR3 DNA follows: TGTGCCAGTAGTATGGTTGGGGGCACTGAAGCTTTCTTT. V and J are TRBV19 and TRBJ1-1; weak D call: TRBD1 (5 bases). V lost 3 bases to trimming and J lost 4 bases, with 9 bases between them. The length of the CDR3 is 13 residues. CDR1 is LNHDA, CDR2 SQIVND, per germline (reference sequence).

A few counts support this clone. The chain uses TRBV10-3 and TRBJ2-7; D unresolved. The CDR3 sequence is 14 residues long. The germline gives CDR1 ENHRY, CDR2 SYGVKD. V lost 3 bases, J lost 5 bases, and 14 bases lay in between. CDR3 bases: TGTGCCATCAGTGATTTGGGTCGTAGGAACGAGCAGTACTTC. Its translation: CAISDLGRRNEQYF.

CDR3 loop: CASSARSGDTEAFF. The DNA for the CDR3 is TGTGCCAGCAGCGCCAGGTCCGGAGACACTGAAGCTTTCTTT. J is TRBJ1-1 and V is TRBV9, with D hard to call. The V end was cut by 3 bases, the J end by 3 bases, with 12 bases between. The CDR3 is 14 amino acids. CDR1 SGDLS and CDR2 YYNGEE come from the germline V gene.

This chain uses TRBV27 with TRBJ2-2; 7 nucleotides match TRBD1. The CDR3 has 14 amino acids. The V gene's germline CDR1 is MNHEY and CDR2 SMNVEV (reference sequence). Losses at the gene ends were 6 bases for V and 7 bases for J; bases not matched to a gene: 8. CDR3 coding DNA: TGTGCCAGCAGCCAGACAGGGTTGAGCGGGGAGCTGTTTTTT. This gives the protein CASSQTGLSGELFF.

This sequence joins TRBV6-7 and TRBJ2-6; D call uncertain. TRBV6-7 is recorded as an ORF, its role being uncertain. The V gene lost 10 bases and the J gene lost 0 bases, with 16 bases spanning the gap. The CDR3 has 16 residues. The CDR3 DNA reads TGTGCCACCCCAGTAAATCCCAGCTCTGGGGCCAACGTCCTGACTTTC. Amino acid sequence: CATPVNPSSGANVLTF.

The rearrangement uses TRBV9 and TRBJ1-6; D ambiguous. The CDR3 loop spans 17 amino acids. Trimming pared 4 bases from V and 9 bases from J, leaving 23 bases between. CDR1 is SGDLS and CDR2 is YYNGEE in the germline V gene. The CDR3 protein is CASSPAADRRMVSPLHF. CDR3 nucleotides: TGTGCCAGCAGCCCGGCGGCGGACCGACGTATGGTTTCACCCCTCCACTTT.

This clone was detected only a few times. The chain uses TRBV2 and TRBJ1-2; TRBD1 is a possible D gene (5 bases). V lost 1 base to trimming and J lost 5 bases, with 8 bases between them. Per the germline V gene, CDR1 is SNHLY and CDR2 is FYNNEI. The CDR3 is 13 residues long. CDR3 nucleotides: TGTGCCAGCAGTGAAGGACAGTCTTATGGCTACACCTTC. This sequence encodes CASSEGQSYGYTF.

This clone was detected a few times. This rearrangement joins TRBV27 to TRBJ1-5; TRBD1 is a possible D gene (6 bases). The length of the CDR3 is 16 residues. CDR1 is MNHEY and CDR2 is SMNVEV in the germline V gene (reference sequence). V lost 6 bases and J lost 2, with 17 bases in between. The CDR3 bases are TGTGCCAGCAGCCCCTCCACAGGGTTGGGCAATCAGCCCCAGCATTTT. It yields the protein CASSPSTGLGNQPQHF.

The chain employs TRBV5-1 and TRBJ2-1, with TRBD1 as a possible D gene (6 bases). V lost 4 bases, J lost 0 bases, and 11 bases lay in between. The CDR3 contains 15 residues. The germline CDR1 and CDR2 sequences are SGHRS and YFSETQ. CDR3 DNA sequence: TGCGCCAGCAGCGCATCGACAGGCTCCTACAATGAGCAGTTCTTC. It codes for CASSASTGSYNEQFF.

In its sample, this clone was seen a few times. The CDR3 sequence is CASSLTSGGHNEQFF. As DNA, the CDR3 is TGTGCCAGCAGTCTGACTAGCGGGGGTCACAATGAGCAGTTCTTC. The chain links TRBV28 to TRBJ2-1; 12 bases match TRBD2. The CDR3 is 15 amino acids. After removal of 5 bases from V and 5 bases from J, the junction contained 4 bases not matched to a gene. CDR1 is MDHEN, CDR2 SYDVKM, per germline.

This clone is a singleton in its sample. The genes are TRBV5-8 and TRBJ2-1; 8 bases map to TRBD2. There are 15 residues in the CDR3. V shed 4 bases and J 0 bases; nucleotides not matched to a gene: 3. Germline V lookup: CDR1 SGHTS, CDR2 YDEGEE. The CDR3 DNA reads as TGTGCCAGCAGCCCCGGGACTAGCTCCTACAATGAGCAGTTCTTC. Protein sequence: CASSPGTSSYNEQFF.